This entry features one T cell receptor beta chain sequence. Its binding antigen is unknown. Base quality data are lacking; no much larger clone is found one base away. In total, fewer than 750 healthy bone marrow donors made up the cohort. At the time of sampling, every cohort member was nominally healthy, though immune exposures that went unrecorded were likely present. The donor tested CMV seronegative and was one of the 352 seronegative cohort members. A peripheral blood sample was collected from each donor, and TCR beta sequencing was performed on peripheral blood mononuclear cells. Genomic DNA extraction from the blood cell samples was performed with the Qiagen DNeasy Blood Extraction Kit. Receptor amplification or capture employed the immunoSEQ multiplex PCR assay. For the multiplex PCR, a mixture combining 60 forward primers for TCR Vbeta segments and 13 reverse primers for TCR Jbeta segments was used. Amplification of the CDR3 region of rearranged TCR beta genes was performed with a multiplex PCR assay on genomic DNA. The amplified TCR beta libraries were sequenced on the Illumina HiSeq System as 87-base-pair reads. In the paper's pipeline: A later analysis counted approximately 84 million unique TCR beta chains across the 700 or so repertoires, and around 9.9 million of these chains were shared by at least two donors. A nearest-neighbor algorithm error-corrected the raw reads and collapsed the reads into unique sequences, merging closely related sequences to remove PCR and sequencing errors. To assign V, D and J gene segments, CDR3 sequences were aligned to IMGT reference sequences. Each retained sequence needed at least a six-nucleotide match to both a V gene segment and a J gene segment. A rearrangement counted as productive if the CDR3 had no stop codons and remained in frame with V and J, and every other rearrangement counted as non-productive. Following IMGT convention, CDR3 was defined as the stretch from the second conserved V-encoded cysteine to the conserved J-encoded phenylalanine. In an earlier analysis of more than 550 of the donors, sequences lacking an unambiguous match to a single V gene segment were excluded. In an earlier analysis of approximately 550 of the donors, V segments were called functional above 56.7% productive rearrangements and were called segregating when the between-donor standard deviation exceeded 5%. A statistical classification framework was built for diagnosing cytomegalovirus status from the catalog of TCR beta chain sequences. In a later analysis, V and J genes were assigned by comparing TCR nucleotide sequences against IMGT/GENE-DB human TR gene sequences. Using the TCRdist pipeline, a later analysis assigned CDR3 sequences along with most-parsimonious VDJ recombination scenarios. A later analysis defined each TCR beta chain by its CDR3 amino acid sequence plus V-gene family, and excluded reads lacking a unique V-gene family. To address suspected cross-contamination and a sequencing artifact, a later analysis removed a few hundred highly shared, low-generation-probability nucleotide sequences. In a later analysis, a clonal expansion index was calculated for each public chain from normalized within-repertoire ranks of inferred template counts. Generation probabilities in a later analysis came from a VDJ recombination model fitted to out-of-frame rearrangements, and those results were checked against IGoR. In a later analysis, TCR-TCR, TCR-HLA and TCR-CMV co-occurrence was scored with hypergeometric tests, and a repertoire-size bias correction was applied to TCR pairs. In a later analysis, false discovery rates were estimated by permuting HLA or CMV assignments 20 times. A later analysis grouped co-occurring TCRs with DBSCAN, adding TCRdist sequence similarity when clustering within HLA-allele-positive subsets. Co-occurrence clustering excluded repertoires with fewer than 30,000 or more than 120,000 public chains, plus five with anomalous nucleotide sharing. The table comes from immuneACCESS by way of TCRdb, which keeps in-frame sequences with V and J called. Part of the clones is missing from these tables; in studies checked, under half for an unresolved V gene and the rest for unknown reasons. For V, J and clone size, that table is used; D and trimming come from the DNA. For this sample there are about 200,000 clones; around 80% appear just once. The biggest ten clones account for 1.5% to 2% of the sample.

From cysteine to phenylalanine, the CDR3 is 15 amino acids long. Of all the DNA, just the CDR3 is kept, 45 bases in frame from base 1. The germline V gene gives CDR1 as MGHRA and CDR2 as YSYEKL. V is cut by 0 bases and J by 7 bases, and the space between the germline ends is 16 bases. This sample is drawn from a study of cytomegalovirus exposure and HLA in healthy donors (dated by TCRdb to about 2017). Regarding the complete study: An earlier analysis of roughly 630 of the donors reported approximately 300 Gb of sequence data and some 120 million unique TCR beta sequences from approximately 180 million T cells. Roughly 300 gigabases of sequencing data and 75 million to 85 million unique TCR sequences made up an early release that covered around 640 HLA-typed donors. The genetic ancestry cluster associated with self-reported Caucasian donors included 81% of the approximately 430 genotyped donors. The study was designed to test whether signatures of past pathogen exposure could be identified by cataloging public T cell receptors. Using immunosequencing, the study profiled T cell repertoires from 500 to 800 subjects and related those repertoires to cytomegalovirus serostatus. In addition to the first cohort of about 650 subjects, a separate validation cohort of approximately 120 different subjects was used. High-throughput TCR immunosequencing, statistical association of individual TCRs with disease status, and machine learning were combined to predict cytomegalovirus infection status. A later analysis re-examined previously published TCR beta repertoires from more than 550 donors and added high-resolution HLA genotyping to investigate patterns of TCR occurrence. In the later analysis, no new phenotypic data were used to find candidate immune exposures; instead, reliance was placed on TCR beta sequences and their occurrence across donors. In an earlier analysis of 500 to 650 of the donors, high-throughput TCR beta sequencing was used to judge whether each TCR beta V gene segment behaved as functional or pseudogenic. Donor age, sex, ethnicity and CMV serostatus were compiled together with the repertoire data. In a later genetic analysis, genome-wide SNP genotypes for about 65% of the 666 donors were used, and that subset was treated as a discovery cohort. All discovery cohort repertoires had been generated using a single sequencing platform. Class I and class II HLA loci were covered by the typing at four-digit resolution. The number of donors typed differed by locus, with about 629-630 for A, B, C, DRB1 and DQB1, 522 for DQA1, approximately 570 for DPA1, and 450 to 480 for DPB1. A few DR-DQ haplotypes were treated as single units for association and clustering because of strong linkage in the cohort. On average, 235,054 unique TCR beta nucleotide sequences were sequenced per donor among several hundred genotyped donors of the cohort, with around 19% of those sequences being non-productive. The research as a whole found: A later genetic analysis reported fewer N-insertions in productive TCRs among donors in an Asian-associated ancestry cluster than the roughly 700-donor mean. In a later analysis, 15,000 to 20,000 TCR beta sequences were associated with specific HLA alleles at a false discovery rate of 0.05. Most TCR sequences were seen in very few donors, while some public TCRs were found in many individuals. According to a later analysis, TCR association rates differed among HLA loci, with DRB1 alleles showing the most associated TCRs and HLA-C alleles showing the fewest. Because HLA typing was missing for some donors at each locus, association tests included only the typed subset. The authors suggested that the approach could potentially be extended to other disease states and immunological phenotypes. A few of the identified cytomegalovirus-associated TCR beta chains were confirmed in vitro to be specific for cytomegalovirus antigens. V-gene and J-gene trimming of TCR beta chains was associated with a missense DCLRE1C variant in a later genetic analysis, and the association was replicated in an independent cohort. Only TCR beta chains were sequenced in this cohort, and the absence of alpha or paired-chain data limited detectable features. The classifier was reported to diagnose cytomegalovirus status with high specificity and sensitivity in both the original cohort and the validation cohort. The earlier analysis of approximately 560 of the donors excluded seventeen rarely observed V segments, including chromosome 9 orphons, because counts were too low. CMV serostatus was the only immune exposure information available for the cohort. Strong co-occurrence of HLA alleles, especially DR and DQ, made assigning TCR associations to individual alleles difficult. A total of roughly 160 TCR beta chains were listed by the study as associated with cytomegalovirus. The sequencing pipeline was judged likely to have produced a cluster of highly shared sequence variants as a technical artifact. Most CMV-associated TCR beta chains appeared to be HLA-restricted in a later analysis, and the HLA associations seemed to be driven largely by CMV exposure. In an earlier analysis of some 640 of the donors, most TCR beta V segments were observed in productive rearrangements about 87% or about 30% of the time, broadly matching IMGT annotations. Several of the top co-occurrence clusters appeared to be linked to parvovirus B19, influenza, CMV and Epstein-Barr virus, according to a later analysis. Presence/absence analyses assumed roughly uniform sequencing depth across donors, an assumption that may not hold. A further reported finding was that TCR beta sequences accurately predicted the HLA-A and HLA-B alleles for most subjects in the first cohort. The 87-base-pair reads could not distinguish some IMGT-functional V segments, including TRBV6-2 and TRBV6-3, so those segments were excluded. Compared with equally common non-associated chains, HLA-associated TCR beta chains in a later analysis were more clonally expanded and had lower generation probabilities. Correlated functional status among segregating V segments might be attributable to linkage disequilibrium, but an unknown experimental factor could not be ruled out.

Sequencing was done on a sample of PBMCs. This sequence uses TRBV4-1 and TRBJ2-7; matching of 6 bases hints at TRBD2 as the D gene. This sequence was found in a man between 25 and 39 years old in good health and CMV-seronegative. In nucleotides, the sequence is TGCGCCAGCAGCCAAGAAGCGGGCTTCGGGGGTGAGCAGTACTTC. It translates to CASSQEAGFGGEQYF.